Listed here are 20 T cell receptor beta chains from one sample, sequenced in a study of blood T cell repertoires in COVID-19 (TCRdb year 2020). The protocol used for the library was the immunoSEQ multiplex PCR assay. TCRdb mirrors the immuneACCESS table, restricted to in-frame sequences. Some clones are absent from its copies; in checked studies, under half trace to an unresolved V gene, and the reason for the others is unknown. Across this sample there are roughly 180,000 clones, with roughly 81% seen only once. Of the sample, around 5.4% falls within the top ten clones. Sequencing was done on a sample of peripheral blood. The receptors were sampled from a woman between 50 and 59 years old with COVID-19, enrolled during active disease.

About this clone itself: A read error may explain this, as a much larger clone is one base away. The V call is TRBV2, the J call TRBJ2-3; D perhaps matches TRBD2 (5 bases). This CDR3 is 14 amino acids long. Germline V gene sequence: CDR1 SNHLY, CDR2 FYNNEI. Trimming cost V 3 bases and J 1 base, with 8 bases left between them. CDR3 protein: CASSEWGGTDTQYF. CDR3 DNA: TGTGCCAGCAGTGAGTGGGGAGGCACAGATACGCAGTATTTT.

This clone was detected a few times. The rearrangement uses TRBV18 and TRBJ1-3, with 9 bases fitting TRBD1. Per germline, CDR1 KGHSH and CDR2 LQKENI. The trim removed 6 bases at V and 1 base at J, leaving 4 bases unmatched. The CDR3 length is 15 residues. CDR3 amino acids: CASSEGQGSGNTIYF. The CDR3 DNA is TGTGCCAGCTCGGAGGGACAGGGTTCTGGAAACACCATATATTTT.

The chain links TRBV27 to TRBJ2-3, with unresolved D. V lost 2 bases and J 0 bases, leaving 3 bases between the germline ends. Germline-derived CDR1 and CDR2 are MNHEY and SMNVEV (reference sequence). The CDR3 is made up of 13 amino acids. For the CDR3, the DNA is TGTGCCAGCAGTTTACTTAGCACAGATACGCAGTATTTT. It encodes CASSLLSTDTQYF.

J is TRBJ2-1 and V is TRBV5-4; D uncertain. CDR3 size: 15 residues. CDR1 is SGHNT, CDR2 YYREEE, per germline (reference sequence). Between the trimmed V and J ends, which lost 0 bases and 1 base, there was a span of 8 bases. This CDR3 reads CASSLESVSYNEQFF. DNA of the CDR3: TGTGCCAGCAGCTTGGAGAGCGTTTCCTACAATGAGCAGTTCTTC.

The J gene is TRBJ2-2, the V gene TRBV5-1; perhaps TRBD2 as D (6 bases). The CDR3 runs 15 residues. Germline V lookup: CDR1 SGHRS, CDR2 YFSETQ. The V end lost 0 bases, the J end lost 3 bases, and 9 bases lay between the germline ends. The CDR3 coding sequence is TGCGCCAGCAGCTTGGCCAGGGAGGACACCGGGGAGCTGTTTTTT. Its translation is CASSLAREDTGELFF. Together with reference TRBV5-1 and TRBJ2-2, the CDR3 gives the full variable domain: KAGVTQTPRYLIKTRGQQVTLSCSPISGHRSVSWYQQTPGQGLQFLFEYFSETQRNKGNFPGRFSGRQFSNSRSEMNVSTLELGDSALYLCASSLAREDTGELFFGEGSRLTVL.

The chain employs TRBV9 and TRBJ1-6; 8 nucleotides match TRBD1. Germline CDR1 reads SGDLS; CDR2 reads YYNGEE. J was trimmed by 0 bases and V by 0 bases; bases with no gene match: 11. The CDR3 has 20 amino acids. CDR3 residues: CASSVDAPRTGSSYNSPLHF. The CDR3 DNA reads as TGTGCCAGCAGCGTAGACGCCCCTAGGACAGGGAGCTCCTATAATTCACCCCTCCACTTT. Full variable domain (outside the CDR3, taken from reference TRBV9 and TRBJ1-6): DSGVTQTPKHLITATGQRVTLRCSPRSGDLSVYWYQQSLDQGLQFLIQYYNGEERAKGNILERFSAQQFPDLHSELNLSSLELGDSALYFCASSVDAPRTGSSYNSPLHFGNGTRLTVT.

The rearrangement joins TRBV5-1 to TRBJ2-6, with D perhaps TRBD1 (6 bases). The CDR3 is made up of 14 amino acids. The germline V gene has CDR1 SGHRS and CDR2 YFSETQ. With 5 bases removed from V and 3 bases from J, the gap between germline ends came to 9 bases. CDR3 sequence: CASRQGDGANVLTF. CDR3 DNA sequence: TGCGCCAGCAGACAGGGCGATGGGGCCAACGTCCTGACTTTC.

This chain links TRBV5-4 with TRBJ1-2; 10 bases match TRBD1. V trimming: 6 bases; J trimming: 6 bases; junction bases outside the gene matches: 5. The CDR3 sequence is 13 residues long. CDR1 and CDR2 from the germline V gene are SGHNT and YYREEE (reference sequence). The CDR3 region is CASTRTGGNGYTF. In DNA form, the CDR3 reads TGTGCCAGCACCCGGACAGGGGGTAATGGCTACACCTTC.

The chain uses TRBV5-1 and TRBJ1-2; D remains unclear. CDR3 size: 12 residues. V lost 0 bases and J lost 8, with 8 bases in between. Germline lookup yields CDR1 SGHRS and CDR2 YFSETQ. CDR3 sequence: CASSLGQQGYTF. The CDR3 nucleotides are TGCGCCAGCAGCTTGGGACAACAAGGCTACACCTTC.

This CDR3 reads CASGGQGRSYNSPLHF. CDR3 nucleotides: TGTGCCAGCGGAGGACAGGGAAGGTCCTATAATTCACCCCTCCACTTT. The chain joins TRBV28 to TRBJ1-6, with TRBD1 matching over 8 bases. V lost 8 bases and J lost 1; bases outside the gene matches: 7. Per the germline V gene, CDR1 is MDHEN and CDR2 is SYDVKM. The CDR3 is 16 amino acids. Complete variable domain (other parts from reference TRBV28 and TRBJ1-6): DVKVTQSSRYLVKRTGEKVFLECVQDMDHENMFWYRQDPGLGLRLIYFSYDVKMKEKGDIPEGYSVSREKKERFSLILESASTNQTSMYLCASGGQGRSYNSPLHFGNGTRLTVT.

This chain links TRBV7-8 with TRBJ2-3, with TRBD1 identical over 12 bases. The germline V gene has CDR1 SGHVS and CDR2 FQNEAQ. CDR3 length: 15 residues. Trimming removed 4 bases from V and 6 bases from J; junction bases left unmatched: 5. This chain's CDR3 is CASSWDRGQADTQYF. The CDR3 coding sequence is TGTGCCAGCAGCTGGGACAGGGGGCAAGCGGATACGCAGTATTTT.

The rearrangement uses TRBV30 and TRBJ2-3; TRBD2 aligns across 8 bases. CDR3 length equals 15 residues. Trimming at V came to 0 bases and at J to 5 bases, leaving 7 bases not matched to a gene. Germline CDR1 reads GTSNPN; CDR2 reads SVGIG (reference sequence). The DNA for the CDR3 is TGTGCCTGGAGTGTATATCGGGGGGGAATAGATACGCAGTATTTT. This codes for CAWSVYRGGIDTQYF.

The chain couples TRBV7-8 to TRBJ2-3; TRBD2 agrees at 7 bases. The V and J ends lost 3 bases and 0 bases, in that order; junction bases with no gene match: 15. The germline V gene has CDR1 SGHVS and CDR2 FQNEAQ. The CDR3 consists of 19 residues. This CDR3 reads CASSFAAGGGPPSTDTQYF. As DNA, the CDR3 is TGTGCCAGCAGCTTTGCGGCGGGCGGGGGACCTCCTAGCACAGATACGCAGTATTTT.

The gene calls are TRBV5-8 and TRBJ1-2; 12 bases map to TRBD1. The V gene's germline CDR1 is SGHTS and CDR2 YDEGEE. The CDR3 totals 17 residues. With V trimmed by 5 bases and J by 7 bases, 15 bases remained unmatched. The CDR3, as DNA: TGTGCCAGCAGTTCCCAGTTTGGGGACAGGGGGCTTGGTGGCTACACCTTC. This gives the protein CASSSQFGDRGLGGYTF.

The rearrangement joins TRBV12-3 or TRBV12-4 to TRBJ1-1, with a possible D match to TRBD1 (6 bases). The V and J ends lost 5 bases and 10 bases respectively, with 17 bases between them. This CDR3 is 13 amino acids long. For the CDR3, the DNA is TGTGCCAGCAGTGGTGTTCGAGGGGGAAGAGCTTTCTTT. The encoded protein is CASSGVRGGRAFF.

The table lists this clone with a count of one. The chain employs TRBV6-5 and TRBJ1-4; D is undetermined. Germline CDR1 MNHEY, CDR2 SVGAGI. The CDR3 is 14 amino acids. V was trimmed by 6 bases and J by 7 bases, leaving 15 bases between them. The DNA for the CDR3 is TGTGCCAGCAGGGATCCGGGAATTCGTGAAAAACTGTTTTTT. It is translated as CASRDPGIREKLFF.

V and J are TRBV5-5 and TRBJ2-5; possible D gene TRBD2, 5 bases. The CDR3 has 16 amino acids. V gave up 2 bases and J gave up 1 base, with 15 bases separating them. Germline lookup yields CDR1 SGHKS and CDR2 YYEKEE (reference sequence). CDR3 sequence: CASSLYPDGLQETQYF. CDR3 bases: TGTGCCAGCAGCTTATACCCGGACGGACTCCAAGAGACCCAGTACTTC.

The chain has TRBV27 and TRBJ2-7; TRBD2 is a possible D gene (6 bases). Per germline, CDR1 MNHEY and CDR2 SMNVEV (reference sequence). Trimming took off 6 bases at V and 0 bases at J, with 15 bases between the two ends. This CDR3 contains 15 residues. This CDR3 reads CASSSFGGSSYEQYF. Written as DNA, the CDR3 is TGTGCCAGCAGCTCCTTTGGGGGGAGCTCCTACGAGCAGTACTTC.

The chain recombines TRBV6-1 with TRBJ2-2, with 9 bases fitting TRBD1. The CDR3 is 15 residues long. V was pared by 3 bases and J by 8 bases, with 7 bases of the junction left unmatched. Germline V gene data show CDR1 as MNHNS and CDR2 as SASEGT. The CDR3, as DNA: TGTGCCAGCAGTGACCATGACAGGGGGACTGGGGAGCTGTTTTTT. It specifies CASSDHDRGTGELFF.

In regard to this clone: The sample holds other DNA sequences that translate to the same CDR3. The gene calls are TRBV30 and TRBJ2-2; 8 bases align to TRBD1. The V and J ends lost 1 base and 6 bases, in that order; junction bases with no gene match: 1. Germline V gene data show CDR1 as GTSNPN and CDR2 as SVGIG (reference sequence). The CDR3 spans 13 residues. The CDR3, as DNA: TGTGCCTGGAGTGGACAGGGGTCCGGGGAGCTGTTTTTT. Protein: CAWSGQGSGELFF.